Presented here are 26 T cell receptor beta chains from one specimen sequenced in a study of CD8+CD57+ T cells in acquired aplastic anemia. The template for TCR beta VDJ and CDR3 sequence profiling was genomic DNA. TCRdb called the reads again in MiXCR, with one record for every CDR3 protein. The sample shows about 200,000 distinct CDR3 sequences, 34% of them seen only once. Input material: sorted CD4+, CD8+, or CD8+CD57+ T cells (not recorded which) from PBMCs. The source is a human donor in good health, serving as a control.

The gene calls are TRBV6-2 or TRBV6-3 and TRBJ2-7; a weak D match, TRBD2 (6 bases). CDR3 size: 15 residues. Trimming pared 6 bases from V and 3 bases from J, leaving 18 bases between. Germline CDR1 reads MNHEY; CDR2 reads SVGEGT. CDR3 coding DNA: TGTGCCAGCAGGTCACACGGCGGGGTCCTCTACGAGCAGTACTTC. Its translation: CASRSHGGVLYEQYF.

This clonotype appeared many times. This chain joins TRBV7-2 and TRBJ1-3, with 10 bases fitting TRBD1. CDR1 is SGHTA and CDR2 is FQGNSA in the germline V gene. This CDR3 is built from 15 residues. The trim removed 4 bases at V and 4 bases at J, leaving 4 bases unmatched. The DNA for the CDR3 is TGTGCCAGCAGCTGGGACAGGGGTGGAGGAAACACCATATATTTT. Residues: CASSWDRGGGNTIYF.

CDR3 DNA sequence: TGTGCCAGCTCACCAATAGACTCCTACGAGCAGTACTTC. Protein sequence: CASSPIDSYEQYF. The V and J genes are TRBV18 and TRBJ2-7; D not resolved. CDR3 length equals 13 residues. Germline V gene sequence: CDR1 KGHSH, CDR2 LQKENI. Trimming stripped 2 bases from V and 0 bases from J, with 5 bases between. The full variable domain, with the rest looked up from reference TRBV18 and TRBJ2-7, is NAGVMQNPRHLVRRRGQEARLRCSPMKGHSHVYWYRQLPEEGLKFMVYLQKENIIDESGMPKERFSAEFPKEGPSILRIQQVVRGDSAAYFCASSPIDSYEQYFGPGTRLTVT.

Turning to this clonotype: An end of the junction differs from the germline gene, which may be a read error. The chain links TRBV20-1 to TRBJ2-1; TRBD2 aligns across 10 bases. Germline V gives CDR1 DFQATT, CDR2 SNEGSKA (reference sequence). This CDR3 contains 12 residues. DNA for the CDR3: TGCAGTGCTAGAGGGGGACTAGCGAGTCAAGTCTTC. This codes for CSARGGLASQVF.

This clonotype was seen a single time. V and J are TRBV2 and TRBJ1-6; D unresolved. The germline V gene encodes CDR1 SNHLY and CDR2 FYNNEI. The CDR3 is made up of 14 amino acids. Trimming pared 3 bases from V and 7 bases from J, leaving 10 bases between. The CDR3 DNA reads TGTGCCAGCAGTGAGGGAGGAGGGAATTCACCCCTCCACTTT. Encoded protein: CASSEGGGNSPLHF.

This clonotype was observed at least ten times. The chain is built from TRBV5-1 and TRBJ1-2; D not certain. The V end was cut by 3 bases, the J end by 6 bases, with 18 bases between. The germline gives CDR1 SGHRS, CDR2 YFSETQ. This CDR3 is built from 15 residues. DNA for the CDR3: TGCGCCAGCAGCTCCTCCCTGGGCGGATTAAATGGCTACACCTTC. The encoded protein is CASSSSLGGLNGYTF.

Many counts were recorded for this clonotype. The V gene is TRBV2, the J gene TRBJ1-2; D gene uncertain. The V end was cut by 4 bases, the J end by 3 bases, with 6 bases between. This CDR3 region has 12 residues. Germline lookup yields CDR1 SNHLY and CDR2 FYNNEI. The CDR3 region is CASSVQYYGYTF. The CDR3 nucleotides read TGTGCCAGCAGTGTACAGTACTATGGCTACACCTTC.

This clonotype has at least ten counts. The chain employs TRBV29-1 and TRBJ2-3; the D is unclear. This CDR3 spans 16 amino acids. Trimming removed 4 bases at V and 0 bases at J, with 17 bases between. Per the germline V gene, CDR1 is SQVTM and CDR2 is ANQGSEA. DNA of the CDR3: TGCAGCGTTGCGCAACTTGACATTGACAGCACAGATACGCAGTATTTT. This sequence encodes CSVAQLDIDSTDTQYF.

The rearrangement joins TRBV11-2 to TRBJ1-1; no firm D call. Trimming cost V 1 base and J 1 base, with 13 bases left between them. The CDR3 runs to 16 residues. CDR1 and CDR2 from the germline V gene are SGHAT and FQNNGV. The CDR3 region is CASSLGYYEQNTEAFF. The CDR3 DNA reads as TGTGCCAGCAGCTTAGGTTATTATGAGCAGAACACTGAAGCTTTCTTT.

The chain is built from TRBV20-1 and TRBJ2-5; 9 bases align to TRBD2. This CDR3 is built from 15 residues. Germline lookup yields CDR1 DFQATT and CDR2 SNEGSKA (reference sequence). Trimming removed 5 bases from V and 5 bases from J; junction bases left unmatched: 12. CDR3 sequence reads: CSAEMAGGPKETQYF. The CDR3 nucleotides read TGCAGTGCTGAGATGGCGGGGGGGCCTAAGGAGACCCAGTACTTC.

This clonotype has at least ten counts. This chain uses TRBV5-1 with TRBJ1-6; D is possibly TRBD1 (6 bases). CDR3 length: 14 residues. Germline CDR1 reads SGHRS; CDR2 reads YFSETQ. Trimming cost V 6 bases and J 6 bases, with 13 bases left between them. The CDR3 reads CASTVQGPNSPLHF. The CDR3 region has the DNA TGCGCCAGCACCGTACAGGGACCTAATTCACCCCTCCACTTT.

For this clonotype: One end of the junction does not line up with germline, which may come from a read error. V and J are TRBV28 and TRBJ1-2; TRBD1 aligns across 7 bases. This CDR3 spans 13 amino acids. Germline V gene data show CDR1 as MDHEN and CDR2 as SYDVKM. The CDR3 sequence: CACSLAQGMGYTF. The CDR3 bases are TGTGCCTGCAGTTTAGCACAGGGGATGGGCTACACCTTC.

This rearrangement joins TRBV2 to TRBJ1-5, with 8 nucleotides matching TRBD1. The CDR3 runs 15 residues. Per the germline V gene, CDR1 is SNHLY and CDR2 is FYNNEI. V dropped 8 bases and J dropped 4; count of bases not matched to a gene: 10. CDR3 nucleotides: TGTGCCAGCTCACCGCCAGGGGGCATGAATCAGCCCCAGCATTTT. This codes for CASSPPGGMNQPQHF.

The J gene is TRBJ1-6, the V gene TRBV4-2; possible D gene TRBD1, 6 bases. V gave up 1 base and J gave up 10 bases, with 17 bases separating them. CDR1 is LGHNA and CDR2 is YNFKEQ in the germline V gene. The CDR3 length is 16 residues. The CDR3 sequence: CASSQVRGWMRSPLHF. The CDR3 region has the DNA TGTGCCAGCAGCCAAGTTAGGGGGTGGATGCGGTCACCCCTCCACTTT.

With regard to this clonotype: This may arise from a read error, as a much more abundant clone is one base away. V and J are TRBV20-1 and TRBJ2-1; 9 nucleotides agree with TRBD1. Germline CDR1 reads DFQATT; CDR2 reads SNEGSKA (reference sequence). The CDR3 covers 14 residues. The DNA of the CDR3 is TGCAGTGCTAGGCGGGGGACAGGGACGGGTGAGCAGCTCTTC. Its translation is CSARRGTGTGEQLF.

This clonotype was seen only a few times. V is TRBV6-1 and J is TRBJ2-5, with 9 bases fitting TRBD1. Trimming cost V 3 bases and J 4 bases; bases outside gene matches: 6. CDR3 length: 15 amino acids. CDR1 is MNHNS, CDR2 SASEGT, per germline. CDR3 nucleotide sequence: TGTGCCAGCAGTGATTTGGACAGGGGTTTAGAGACCCAGTACTTC. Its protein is CASSDLDRGLETQYF.

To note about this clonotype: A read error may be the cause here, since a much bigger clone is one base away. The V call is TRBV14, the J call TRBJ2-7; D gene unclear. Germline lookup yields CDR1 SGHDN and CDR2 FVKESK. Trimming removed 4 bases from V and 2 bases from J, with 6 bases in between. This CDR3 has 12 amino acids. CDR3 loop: CASSRFAYEQYF. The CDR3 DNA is TGTGCCAGCAGCCGCTTCGCCTACGAGCAGTACTTC. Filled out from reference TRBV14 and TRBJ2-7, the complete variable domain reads EAGVTQFPSHSVIEKGQTVTLRCDPISGHDNLYWYRRVMGKEIKFLLHFVKESKQDESGMPNNRFLAERTGGTYSTLKVQPAELEDSGVYFCASSRFAYEQYFGPGTRLTVT.

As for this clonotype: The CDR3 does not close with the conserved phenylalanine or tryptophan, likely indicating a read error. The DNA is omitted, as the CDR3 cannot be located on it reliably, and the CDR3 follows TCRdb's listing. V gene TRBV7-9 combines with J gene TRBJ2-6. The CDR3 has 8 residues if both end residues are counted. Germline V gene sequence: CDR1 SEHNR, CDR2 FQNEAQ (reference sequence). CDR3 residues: CASSSTTS.

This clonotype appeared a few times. The CDR3 protein is CSATNPGGRNTIYF. Written as DNA, the CDR3 is TGCAGTGCTACCAACCCGGGGGGTAGAAACACCATATATTTT. V is TRBV20-1 and J is TRBJ1-3; a possible D gene is TRBD1 (5 bases). CDR3 length: 14 amino acids. Germline loops: CDR1 DFQATT, CDR2 SNEGSKA (reference sequence). V was cut by 4 bases and J by 5 bases, with 15 bases left in between.

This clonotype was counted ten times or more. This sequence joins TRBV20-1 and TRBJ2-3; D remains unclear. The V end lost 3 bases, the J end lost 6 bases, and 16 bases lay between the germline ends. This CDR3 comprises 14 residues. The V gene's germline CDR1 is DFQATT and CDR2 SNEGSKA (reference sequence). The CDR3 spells CSASPSASLDTQYF. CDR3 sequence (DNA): TGCAGTGCTAGTCCTTCCGCTTCCCTGGATACGCAGTATTTT.

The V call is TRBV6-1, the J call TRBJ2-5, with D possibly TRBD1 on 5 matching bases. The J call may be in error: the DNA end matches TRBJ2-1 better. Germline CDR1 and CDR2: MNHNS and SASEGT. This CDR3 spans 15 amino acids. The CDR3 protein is CASSELGLPYNEQFF. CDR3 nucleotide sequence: TGTGCCAGCAGTGAATTGGGGCTTCCCTACAATGAGCAGTTCTTC.

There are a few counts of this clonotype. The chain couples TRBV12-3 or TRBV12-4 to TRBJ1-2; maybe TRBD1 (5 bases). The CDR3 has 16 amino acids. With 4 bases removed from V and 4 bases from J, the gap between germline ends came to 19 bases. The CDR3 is CASSSRTGTPLYGYTF. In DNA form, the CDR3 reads TGTGCCAGCAGTTCCCGGACCGGGACGCCCCTCTATGGCTACACCTTC.

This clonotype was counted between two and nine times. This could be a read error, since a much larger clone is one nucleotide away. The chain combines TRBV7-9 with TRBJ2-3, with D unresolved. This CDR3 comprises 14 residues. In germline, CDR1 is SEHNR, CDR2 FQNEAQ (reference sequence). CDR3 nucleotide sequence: TGTGCCGGCAGCTTAGTGAGCGTCACAGATACGCAGTATTTT. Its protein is CAGSLVSVTDTQYF.

Written as DNA, the CDR3 is TGTGCCAGTAGTATCTCGACAGTCGTCTACGAGCAGTACTTC. Its protein is CASSISTVVYEQYF. This chain connects TRBV19 to TRBJ2-7, with D perhaps TRBD1 (5 bases). CDR1 is LNHDA, CDR2 SQIVND, per germline (reference sequence). The CDR3 spans 14 residues. V was trimmed by 3 bases and J by 3 bases, leaving 12 bases between them.

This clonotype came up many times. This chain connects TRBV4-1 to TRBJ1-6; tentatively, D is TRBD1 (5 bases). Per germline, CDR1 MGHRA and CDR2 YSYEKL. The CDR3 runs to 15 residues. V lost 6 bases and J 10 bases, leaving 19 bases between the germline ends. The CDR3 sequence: CASRGTQKRGSPLHF. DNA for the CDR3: TGCGCCAGCAGGGGGACCCAGAAGAGAGGGTCACCCCTCCACTTT.

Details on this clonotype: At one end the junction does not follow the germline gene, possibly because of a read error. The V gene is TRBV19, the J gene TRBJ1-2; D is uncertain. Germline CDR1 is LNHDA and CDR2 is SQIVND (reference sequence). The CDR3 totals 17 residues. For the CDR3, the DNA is TGTGCCAGTGGTATAGTACGACCCACTTTGGGCGGCTATGGCTACACCTTC. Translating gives CASGIVRPTLGGYGYTF.